This T cell receptor (beta chain) comes out of a study of T cell repertoires in cytomegalovirus infection. Turning to the study itself: From public TCR beta signatures came an indication of both CMV infection and matching HLA type. Whole-study findings and limits: Summed frequency of public TCR beta families distinguished CMV carriers with the relevant HLA. Predominance within the ex vivo response was attributable to HLA-C-restricted CMV-specific TCR beta clonotypes.

The CDR3 extends over 12 amino acids. Germline CDR1 is SEHNR and CDR2 is FQNEAQ (reference sequence). Trimming took 5 bases from V and 8 from J, leaving 12 bases between them. This clonotype was counted a few times. Its antigen is as yet unknown. In TCRdb, the reads were re-called with MiXCR into one record per CDR3 protein. The sample carries 450,000 to 650,000 distinct CDR3 sequences, around 27% recorded once. The rearrangement uses TRBV7-9 and TRBJ1-2, with D possibly TRBD1 on 6 matching bases. The sample taken for sequencing was PBMCs. The clonotype originates from a human donor in good health (CMV status not recorded). Some clones in this sample may be carry-over from other donors' samples. CDR3 in amino acids: CASSPPGAGYTF. The CDR3, as DNA: TGTGCCAGCAGCCCCCCAGGGGCCGGCTACACCTTC.